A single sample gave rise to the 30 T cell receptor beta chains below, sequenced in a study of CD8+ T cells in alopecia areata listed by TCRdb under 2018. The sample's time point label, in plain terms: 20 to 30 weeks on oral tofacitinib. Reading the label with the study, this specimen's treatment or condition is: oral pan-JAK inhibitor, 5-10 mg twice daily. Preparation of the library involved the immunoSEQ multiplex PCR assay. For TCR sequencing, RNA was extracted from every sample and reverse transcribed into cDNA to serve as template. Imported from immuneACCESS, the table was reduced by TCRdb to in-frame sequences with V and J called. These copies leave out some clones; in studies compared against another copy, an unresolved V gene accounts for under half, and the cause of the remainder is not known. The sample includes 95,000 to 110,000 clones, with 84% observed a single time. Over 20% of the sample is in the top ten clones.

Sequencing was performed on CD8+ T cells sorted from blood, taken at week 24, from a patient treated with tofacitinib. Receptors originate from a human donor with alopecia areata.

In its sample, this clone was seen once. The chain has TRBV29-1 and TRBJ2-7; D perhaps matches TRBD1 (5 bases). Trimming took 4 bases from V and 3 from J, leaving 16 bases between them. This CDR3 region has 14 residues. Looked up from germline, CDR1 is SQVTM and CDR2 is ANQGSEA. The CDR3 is CSVVYQGSRYEQYF. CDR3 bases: TGCAGCGTTGTTTATCAGGGAAGTCGCTACGAGCAGTACTTC.

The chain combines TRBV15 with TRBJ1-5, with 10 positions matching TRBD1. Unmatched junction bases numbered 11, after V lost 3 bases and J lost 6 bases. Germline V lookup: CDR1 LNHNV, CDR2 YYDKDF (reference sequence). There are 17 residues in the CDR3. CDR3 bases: TGTGCCACCAGCAGTACCAGGTGGGGACAGGGGTTTCAGCCCCAGCATTTT. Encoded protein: CATSSTRWGQGFQPQHF. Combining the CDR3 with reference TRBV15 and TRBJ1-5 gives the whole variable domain DAMVIQNPRYQVTQFGKPVTLSCSQTLNHNVMYWYQQKSSQAPKLLFHYYDKDFNNEADTPDNFQSRRPNTSFCFLDIRSPGLGDTAMYLCATSSTRWGQGFQPQHFGDGTRLSIL.

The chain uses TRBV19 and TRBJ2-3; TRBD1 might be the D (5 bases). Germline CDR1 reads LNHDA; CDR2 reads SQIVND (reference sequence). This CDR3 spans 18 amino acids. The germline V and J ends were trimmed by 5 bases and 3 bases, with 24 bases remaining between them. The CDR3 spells CASSLQYAGSGVTDTQYF. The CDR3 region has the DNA TGTGCCAGTAGTCTCCAATACGCAGGGTCTGGGGTGACAGATACGCAGTATTTT.

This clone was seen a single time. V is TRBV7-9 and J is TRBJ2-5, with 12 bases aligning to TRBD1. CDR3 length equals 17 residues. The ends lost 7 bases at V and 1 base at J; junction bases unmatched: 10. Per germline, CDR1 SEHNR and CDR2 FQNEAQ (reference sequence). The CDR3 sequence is CASTDTGTGGLQETQYF. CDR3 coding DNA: TGTGCCAGCACCGATACCGGGACAGGGGGCCTCCAAGAGACCCAGTACTTC. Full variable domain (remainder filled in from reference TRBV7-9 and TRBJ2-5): DTGVSQNPRHKITKRGQNVTFRCDPISEHNRLYWYRQTLGQGPEFLTYFQNEAQLEKSRLLSDRFSAERPKGSFSTLEIQRTEQGDSAMYLCASTDTGTGGLQETQYFGPGTRLLVL.

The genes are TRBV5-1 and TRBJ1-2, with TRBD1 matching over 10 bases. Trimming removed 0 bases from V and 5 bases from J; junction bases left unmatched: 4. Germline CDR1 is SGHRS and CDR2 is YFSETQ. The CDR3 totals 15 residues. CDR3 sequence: CASSLAGTGAYGYTF. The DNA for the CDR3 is TGCGCCAGCAGCTTGGCAGGGACAGGGGCATATGGCTACACCTTC.

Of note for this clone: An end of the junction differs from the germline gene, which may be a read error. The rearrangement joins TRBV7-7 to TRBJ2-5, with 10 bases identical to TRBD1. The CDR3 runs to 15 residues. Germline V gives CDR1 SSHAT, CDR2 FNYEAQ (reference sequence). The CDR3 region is CASSQTGTGEETQYF. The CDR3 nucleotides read TGTGCTAGCAGCCAGACCGGGACAGGGGAAGAGACCCAGTACTTC.

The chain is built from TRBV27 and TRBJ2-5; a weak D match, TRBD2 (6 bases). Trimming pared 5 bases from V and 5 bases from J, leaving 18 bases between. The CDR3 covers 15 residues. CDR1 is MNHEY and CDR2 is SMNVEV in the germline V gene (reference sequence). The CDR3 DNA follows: TGTGCCAGCAGTCCCCGGGCGGGGCGGGTCGAGACCCAGTACTTC. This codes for CASSPRAGRVETQYF.

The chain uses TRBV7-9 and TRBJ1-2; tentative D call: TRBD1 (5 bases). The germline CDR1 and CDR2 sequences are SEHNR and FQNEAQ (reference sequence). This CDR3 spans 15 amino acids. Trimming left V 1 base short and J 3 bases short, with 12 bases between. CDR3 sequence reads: CASSLGQGRHYGYTF. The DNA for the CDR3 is TGTGCCAGCAGCTTAGGGCAGGGACGTCACTATGGCTACACCTTC. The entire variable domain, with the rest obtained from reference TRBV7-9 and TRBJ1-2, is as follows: DTGVSQNPRHKITKRGQNVTFRCDPISEHNRLYWYRQTLGQGPEFLTYFQNEAQLEKSRLLSDRFSAERPKGSFSTLEIQRTEQGDSAMYLCASSLGQGRHYGYTFGSGTRLTVV.

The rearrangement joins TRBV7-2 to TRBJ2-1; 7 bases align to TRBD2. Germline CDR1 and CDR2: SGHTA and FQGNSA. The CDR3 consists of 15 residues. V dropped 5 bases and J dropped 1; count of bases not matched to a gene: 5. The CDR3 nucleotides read TGTGCCAGCAGCCTTAGCGGGTTTTCCTACAATGAGCAGTTCTTC. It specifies CASSLSGFSYNEQFF.

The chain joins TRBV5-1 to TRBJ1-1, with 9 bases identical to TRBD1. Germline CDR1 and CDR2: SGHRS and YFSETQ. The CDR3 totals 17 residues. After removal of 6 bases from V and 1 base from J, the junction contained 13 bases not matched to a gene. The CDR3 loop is CASKSQFLQGANTEAFF. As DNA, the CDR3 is TGCGCCAGCAAGAGCCAATTCTTACAGGGGGCGAACACTGAAGCTTTCTTT.

The CDR3 DNA is TGTGCCAGCAGCTTACAGGGAAGGTTAGCCAAAAACATTCAGTACTTC. Translating it yields CASSLQGRLAKNIQYF. The rearrangement joins TRBV5-6 to TRBJ2-4, with D possibly being TRBD1 (6 bases). V was clipped by 2 bases and J by 0 bases, with 12 bases between them. The CDR3 extends over 16 amino acids. Looked up from germline, CDR1 is SGHDT and CDR2 is YYEEEE.

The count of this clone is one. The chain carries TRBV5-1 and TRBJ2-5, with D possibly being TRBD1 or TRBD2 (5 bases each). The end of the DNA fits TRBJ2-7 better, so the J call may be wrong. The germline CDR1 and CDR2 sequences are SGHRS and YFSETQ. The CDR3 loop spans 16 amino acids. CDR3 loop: CASSVGPGTESYEQYF. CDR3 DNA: TGCGCCAGCAGCGTGGGCCCCGGGACCGAGAGCTACGAGCAGTACTTC.

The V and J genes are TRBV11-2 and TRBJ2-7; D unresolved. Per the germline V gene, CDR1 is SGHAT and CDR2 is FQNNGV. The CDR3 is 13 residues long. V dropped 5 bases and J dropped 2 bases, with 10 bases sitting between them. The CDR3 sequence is CASSLDGTYEQYF. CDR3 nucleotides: TGTGCCAGCAGCCTGGACGGAACCTACGAGCAGTACTTC.

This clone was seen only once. In DNA, the CDR3 is TGTGCCAGCAGCCCGACCTCCGGGACAGGTGACGAGCAGTACTTC. Amino acids: CASSPTSGTGDEQYF. The rearrangement joins TRBV9 to TRBJ2-7; 8 bases map to TRBD1. Germline V gene data show CDR1 as SGDLS and CDR2 as YYNGEE. The CDR3 has 15 residues. V trimming: 4 bases; J trimming: 5 bases; junction bases outside the gene matches: 11.

CDR3 residues: CASSRRRTSGNYNEQFF. The CDR3 DNA reads as TGTGCCAGCAGCCGGAGGCGGACTAGCGGGAACTACAATGAGCAGTTCTTC. V usage is TRBV27 and J usage is TRBJ2-1, with TRBD2 identical over 12 bases. The CDR3 contains 17 residues. Germline V gene data show CDR1 as MNHEY and CDR2 as SMNVEV (reference sequence). With 6 bases clipped from V and 3 bases from J, the junction kept 9 bases outside the gene matches.

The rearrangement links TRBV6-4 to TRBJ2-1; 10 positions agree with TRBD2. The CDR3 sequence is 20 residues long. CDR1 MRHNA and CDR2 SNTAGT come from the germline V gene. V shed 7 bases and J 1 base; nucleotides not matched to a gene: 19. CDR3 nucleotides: TGTGCCAGCAAACGCACCCCAGGAGCGGGGGGGGGAAAATCCTACAATGAGCAGTTCTTC. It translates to CASKRTPGAGGGKSYNEQFF.

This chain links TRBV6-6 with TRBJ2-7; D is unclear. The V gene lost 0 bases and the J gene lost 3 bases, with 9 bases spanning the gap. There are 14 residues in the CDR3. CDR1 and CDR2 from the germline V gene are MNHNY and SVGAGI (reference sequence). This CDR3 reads CASSYSPGLYEQYF. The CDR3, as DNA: TGTGCCAGCAGTTACTCTCCAGGCCTCTACGAGCAGTACTTC.

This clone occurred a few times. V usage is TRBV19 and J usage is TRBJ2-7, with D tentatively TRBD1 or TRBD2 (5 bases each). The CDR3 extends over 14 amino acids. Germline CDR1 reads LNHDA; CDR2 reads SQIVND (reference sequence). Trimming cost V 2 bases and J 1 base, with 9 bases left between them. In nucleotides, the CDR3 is TGTGCCAGTAGTATATGGGACCGTTCCTACGAGCAGTACTTC. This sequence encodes CASSIWDRSYEQYF. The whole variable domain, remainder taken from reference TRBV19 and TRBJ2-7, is DGGITQSPKYLFRKEGQNVTLSCEQNLNHDAMYWYRQDPGQGLRLIYYSQIVNDFQKGDIAEGYSVSREKKESFPLTVTSAQKNPTAFYLCASSIWDRSYEQYFGPGTRLTVT.

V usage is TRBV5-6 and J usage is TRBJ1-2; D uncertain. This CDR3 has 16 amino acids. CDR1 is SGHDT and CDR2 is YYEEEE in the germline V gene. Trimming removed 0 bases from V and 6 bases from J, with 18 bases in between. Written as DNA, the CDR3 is TGTGCCAGCAGCTTGGCCACCTCTGAAGTCTTCGATGGCTACACCTTC. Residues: CASSLATSEVFDGYTF.

The CDR3 reads CAISESGPEFF. The CDR3 nucleotides are TGTGCCATCAGTGAGTCGGGGCCCGAGTTCTTC. The V and J genes are TRBV10-3 and TRBJ2-1, with D perhaps TRBD1 (5 bases). Trimming left V 0 bases short and J 14 bases short, with 8 bases between. Looked up from germline, CDR1 is ENHRY and CDR2 is SYGVKD. This CDR3 comprises 11 residues.

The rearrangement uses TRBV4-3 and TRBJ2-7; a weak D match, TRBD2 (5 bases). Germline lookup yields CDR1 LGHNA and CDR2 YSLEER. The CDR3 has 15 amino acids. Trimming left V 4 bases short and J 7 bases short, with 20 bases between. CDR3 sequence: CASSPSDGRPGEQYF. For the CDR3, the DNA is TGCGCCAGCAGCCCTTCAGACGGCAGGCCGGGGGAGCAGTACTTC.

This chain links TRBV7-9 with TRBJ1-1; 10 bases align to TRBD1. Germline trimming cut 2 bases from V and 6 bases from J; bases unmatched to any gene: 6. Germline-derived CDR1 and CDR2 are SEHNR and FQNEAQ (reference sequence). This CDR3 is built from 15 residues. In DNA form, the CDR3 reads TGTGCCAGCAGCTTACTTGGGACAGGGGAAGCTGAAGCTTTCTTT. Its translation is CASSLLGTGEAEAFF.

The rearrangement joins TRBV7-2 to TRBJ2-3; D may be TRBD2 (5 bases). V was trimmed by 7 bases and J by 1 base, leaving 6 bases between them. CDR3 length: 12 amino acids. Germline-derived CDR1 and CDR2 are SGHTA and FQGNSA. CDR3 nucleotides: TGTGCCAGCACGAGGGGCACAGATACGCAGTATTTT. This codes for CASTRGTDTQYF.

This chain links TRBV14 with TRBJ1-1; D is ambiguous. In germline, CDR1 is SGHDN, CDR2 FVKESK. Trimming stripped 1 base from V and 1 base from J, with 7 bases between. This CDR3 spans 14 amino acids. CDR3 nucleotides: TGTGCCAGCAGCCAAGTAGGTGGGAACACTGAAGCTTTCTTT. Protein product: CASSQVGGNTEAFF.

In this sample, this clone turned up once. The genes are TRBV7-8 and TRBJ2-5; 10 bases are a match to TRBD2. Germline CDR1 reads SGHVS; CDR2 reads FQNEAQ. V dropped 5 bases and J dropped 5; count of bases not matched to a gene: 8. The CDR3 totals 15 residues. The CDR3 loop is CASSQQRGGRETQYF. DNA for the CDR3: TGTGCCAGCAGCCAACAGCGGGGGGGCAGGGAGACCCAGTACTTC.

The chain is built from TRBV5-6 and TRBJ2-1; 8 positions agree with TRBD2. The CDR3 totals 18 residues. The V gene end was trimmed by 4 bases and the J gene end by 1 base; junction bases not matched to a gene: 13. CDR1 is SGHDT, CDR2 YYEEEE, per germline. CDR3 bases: TGTGCCAGCAGCCTCAGGGGCCAACTAGCGGCTTCCTACAATGAGCAGTTCTTC. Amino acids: CASSLRGQLAASYNEQFF.

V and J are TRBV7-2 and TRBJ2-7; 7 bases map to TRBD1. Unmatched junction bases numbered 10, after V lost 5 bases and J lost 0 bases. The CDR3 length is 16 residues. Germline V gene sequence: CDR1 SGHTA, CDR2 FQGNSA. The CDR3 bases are TGTGCCAGCAGCCAAGAGGAACAGGGGAGCTCCTACGAGCAGTACTTC. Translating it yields CASSQEEQGSSYEQYF.

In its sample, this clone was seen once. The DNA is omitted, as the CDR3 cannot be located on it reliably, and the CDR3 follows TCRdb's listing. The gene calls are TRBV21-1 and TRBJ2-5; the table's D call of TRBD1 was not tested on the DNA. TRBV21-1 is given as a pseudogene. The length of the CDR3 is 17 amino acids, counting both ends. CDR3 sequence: CASSKKVGRGNQETQYF.

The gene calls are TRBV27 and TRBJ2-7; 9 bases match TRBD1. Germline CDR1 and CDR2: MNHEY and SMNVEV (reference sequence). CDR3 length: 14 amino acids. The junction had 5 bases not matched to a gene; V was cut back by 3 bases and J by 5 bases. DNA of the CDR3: TGTGCCAGCAGTTTCCGGGACAGGGTCGACGAGCAGTACTTC. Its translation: CASSFRDRVDEQYF.

CDR3 residues: CASSDRLDEQYF. CDR3 DNA: TGTGCCAGCAGTGACAGGCTGGACGAGCAGTACTTC. The chain has TRBV6-1 and TRBJ2-7, with D unresolved. CDR3 length: 12 residues. Germline assignment: CDR1 MNHNS and CDR2 SASEGT. V was clipped by 3 bases and J by 5 bases, with 8 bases between them.